The 6 T cell receptor beta chains given below trace back to one sample, sequenced in a study of cytomegalovirus exposure and HLA in healthy donors. Use of 60 Vbeta and 13 Jbeta primers characterized the PCR. The repertoire was sequenced with immunoSEQ multiplex PCR; TCRdb's copy has only in-frame clones and lacks some. The data show more than 140,000 clones, 64% seen once. Sequences were obtained from PBMCs. All receptors come from a woman under 40 in good health and CMV-seropositive.

The rearrangement uses TRBV27 and TRBJ2-3, with TRBD2 matching over 14 bases. The germline V gene has CDR1 MNHEY and CDR2 SMNVEV (reference sequence). The V gene end was trimmed by 3 bases and the J gene end by 8 bases; junction bases not matched to a gene: 7. The CDR3 runs to 16 residues. CDR3 coding DNA: TGTGCCAGCAGTTTCCTGACTAGCGGGGGGGGAATTACGCAGTATTTT. It codes for CASSFLTSGGGITQYF.

J is TRBJ2-5 and V is TRBV9; a possible D gene is TRBD2 (6 bases). Germline loops: CDR1 SGDLS, CDR2 YYNGEE. Trimming pared 2 bases from V and 5 bases from J, leaving 16 bases between. The CDR3 is made up of 15 amino acids. Here the CDR3 DNA reads TGTGCCAGCAGCGTTTCACCTAGCGCGTTGGAGACCCAGTACTTC. Translating gives CASSVSPSALETQYF.

V usage is TRBV20-1 and J usage is TRBJ1-1, with D possibly being TRBD1 (5 bases). Trimming took 5 bases from V and 7 from J, leaving 11 bases between them. The CDR3 has 11 residues. The germline gives CDR1 DFQATT, CDR2 SNEGSKA (reference sequence). CDR3 amino acids: CSAPRQIEAFF. The CDR3 DNA is TGCAGTGCTCCAAGACAGATTGAAGCTTTCTTT.

V and J are TRBV30 and TRBJ1-1, with D hard to call. V gave up 8 bases and J gave up 4 bases, with 23 bases separating them. CDR3 length: 15 amino acids. The germline V gene encodes CDR1 GTSNPN and CDR2 SVGIG (reference sequence). The CDR3 here is CAARPQRFVGTEAFF. CDR3 DNA sequence: TGTGCCGCCCGACCCCAGCGATTCGTCGGCACTGAAGCTTTCTTT.

This clone was counted between two and nine times. The rearrangement uses TRBV11-3 and TRBJ1-2; D uncertain. The CDR3 is made up of 14 amino acids. In germline, CDR1 is SGHNT, CDR2 YENEEA. Between the trimmed V and J ends, which lost 3 bases and 0 bases, there was a span of 8 bases. For the CDR3, the DNA is TGTGCCAGCAGCTTCGGGAGAACTAACTATGGCTACACCTTC. It specifies CASSFGRTNYGYTF. The full variable domain, completed using reference TRBV11-3 and TRBJ1-2, is EAGVVQSPRYKIIEKKQPVAFWCNPISGHNTLYWYLQNLGQGPELLIRYENEEAVDDSQLPKDRFSAERLKGVDSTLKIQPAELGDSAVYLCASSFGRTNYGYTFGSGTRLTVV.

This rearrangement joins TRBV29-1 to TRBJ2-5; D gene uncertain. The end of the DNA aligns better with TRBJ2-7, so the J call may be wrong. Per the germline V gene, CDR1 is SQVTM and CDR2 is ANQGSEA. CDR3 size: 13 residues. CDR3 region: CSVLESSAYEQYF. The CDR3 DNA sequence: TGCAGCGTACTGGAGTCGTCTGCGTACGAGCAGTACTTC.